Listed here is a single T cell receptor (beta chain). Judged by its sample share, this clone qualifies as medium-sized (0.01 to 0.1%). Its binding antigen is unknown. Per-base quality was not reported, and no clone a single base away is much larger than it. The CDR3, cysteine through phenylalanine, is 16 amino acids long. The kept DNA is CDR3 alone, 48 bases in frame from the first base. The germline V end is reduced by 0 bases and the J end by 4 bases; junction bases left unmatched: 0. The germline V gene encodes CDR1 MRHNA and CDR2 SNTAGT. The library was made by the immunoSEQ multiplex PCR assay. On the authors' methods: A statistical classification framework was built for diagnosing cytomegalovirus status from the catalog of TCR beta chain sequences. TCRdb mirrors the immuneACCESS table, restricted to in-frame sequences. Some clones are absent from its copies; in checked studies, under half trace to an unresolved V gene, and the reason for the others is unknown. D and trimming were read from the DNA, whereas the V and J calls and clone size are those reported in that table. Counted in this sample were under 50,000 clones; under 95% of them appeared once. Approximately 2.1% of the sample lies in the top ten.

The data originate from a study of cytomegalovirus exposure and HLA in healthy donors (dated by TCRdb to the late 2010s). In terms of the full investigation: A later analysis indicated that the 120 validation repertoires were generated on the platform also employed for the approximately 700 repertoires of the first cohort. The study aimed to test whether cataloging public T cell receptors could reveal signatures of past pathogen exposure. Along with the 666-subject first cohort, a separate validation cohort of more than 90 different subjects was used. The study combined high-throughput TCR immunosequencing, statistical association of individual TCRs with disease status, and machine learning to predict cytomegalovirus infection status. The paper's findings and limits, for the study overall: The validation cohort had no HLA typing available for a later analysis, so co-occurrence within that cohort was assessed over all 120 or so repertoires. The authors suggested that the approach could potentially be extended to other disease states and immunological phenotypes. The study listed 164 TCR beta chains as associated with cytomegalovirus. Subsequent analysis determined that TCRs grouped into clusters in the first cohort also showed a tendency toward co-occurrence across the 120 validation repertoires, and 85% to 95% of cluster scores exceeded 0. Most TCR sequences were observed very rarely across donors, whereas some public TCRs were present in many individuals. The classifier was reported to diagnose cytomegalovirus status with high specificity and sensitivity in both the original cohort and the validation cohort. Three of the identified cytomegalovirus-associated TCR beta chains were confirmed in vitro to be specific for cytomegalovirus antigens.

Separate from the approximately 700-subject first cohort, the validation cohort of roughly 120 subjects was the group to which the donors belonged. The chain joins TRBV6-4 to TRBJ2-3; the junction holds 14 bases that match TRBD2. Sequenced material: PBMCs. The clonotype originates from a woman younger than 35 in good health and CMV-seronegative. The nucleotide sequence reads as follows: TGTGCCAGCAGTGACTCGACTAGCGGGGGGGCAGATACGCAGTATTTT. Its translation is CASSDSTSGGADTQYF.